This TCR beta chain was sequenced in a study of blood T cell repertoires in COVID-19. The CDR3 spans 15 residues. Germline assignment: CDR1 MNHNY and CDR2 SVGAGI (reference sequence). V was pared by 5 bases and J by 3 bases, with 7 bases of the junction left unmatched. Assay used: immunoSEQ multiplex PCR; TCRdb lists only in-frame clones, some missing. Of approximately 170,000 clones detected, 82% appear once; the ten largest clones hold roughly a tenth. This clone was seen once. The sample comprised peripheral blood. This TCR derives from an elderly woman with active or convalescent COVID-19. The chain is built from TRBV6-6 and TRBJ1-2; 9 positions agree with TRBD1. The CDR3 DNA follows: TGTGCCAGCAGTCAAAGCCGGGACAGGGACTATGGCTACACCTTC. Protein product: CASSQSRDRDYGYTF.